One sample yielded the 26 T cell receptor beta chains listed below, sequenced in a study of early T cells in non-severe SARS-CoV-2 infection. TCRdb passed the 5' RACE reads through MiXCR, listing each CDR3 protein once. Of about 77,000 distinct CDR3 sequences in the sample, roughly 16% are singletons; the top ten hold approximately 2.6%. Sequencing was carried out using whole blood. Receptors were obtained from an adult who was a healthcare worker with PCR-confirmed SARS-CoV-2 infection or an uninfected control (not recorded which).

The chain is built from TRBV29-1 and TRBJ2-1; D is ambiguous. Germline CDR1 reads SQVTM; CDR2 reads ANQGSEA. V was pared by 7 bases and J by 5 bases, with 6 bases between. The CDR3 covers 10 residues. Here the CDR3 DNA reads TGCAGCGGCTCAAACAATGAGCAGTTCTTC. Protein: CSGSNNEQFF.

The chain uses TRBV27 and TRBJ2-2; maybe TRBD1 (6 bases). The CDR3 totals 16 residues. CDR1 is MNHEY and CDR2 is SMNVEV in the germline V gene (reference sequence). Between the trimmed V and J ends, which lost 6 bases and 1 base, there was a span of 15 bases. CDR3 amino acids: CASSPDRLLNTGELFF. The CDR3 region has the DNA TGTGCCAGCAGCCCAGACAGGTTGCTGAACACCGGGGAGCTGTTTTTT.

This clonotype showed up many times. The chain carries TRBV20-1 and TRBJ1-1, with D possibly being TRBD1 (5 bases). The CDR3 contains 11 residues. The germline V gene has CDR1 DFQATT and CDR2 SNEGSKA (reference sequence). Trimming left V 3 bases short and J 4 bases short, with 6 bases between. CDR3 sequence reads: CSARQGTEAFF. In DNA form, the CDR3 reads TGCAGTGCTAGGCAGGGCACTGAAGCTTTCTTT.

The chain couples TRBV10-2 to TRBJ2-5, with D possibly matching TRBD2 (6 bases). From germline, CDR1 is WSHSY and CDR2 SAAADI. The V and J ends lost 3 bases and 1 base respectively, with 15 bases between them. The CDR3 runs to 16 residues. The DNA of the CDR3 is TGCGCCAGCAGTGACTCCCCGGGCGGGACCCAAGAGACCCAGTACTTC. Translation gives CASSDSPGGTQETQYF.

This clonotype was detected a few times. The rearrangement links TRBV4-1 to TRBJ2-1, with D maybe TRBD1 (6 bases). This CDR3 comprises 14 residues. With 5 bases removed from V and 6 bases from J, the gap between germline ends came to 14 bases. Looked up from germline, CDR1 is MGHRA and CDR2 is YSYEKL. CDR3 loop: CASSNTGFPNEQFF. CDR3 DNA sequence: TGCGCCAGCAGCAACACAGGGTTCCCCAATGAGCAGTTCTTC.

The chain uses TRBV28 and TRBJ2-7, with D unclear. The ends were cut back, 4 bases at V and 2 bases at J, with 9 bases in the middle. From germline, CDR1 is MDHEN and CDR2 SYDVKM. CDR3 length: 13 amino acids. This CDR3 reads CASSWAPTYEQYF. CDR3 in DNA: TGTGCCAGCAGTTGGGCACCCACCTACGAGCAGTACTTC.

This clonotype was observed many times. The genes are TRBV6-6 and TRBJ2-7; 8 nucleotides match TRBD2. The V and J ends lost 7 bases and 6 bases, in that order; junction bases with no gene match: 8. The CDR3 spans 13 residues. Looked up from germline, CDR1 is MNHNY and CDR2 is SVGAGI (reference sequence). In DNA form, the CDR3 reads TGTGCCAGCACCGGGACTAGTTCCGCCGAGCAGTACTTC. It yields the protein CASTGTSSAEQYF.

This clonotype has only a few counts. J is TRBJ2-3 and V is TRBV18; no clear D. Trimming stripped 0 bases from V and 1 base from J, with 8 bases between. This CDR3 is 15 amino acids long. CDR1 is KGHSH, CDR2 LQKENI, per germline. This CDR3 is CASSPPTPRTDTQYF. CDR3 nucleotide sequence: TGTGCCAGCTCACCACCCACGCCGCGCACAGATACGCAGTATTTT.

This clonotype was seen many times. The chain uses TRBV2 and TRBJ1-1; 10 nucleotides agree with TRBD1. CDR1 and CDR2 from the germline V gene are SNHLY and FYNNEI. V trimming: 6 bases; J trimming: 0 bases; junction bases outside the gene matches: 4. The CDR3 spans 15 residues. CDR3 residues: CASRKDRGVNTEAFF. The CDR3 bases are TGTGCCAGCAGGAAGGACAGGGGGGTGAACACTGAAGCTTTCTTT.

The CDR3 is CASRSGDTGELFF. The DNA of the CDR3 is TGTGCCAGCAGGTCCGGGGATACCGGGGAGCTGTTTTTT. The chain employs TRBV2 and TRBJ2-2; D possibly corresponds to TRBD2 (5 bases). The CDR3 runs to 13 residues. Germline-derived CDR1 and CDR2 are SNHLY and FYNNEI. Trimming pared 6 bases from V and 5 bases from J, leaving 10 bases between. Drawing the rest from reference TRBV2 and TRBJ2-2, the complete variable domain is EPEVTQTPSHQVTQMGQEVILRCVPISNHLYFYWYRQILGQKVEFLVSFYNNEISEKSEIFDDQFSVERPDGSNFTLKIRSTKLEDSAMYFCASRSGDTGELFFGEGSRLTVL.

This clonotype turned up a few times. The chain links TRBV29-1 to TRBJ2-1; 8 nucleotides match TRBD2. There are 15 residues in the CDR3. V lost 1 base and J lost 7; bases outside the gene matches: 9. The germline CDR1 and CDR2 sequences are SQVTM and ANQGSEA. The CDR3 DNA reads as TGCAGCGTTGAAGTATTGCGGGAGGATGGTAATGAGCAGTTCTTC. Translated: CSVEVLREDGNEQFF.

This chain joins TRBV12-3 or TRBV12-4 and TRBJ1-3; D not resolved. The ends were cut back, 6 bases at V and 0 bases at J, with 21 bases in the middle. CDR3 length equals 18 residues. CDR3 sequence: CASRTKGALPSSGNTIYF. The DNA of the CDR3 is TGTGCCAGCAGAACAAAAGGTGCCCTCCCGAGCTCTGGAAACACCATATATTTT.

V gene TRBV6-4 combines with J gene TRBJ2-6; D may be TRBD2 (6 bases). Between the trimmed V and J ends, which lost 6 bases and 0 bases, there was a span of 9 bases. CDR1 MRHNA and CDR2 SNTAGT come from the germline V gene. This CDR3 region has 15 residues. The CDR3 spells CASSNGGSGANVLTF. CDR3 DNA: TGTGCCAGCAGCAACGGGGGCTCTGGGGCCAACGTCCTGACTTTC.

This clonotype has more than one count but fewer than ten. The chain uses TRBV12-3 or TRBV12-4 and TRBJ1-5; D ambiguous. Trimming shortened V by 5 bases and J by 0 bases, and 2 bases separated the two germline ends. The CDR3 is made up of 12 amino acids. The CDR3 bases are TGTGCCAGCAGTGATAGCAATCAGCCCCAGCATTTT. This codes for CASSDSNQPQHF.

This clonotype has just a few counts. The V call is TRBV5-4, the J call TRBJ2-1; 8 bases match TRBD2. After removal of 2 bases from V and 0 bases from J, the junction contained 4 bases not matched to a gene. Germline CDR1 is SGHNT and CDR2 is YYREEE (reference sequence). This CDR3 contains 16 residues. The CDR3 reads CASSFGLAGSYNEQFF. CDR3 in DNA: TGTGCCAGCAGCTTCGGCCTAGCGGGCTCCTACAATGAGCAGTTCTTC.

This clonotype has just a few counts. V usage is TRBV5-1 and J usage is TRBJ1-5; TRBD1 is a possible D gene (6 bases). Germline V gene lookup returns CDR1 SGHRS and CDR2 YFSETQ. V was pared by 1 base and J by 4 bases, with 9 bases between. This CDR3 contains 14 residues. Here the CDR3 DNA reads TGCGCCAGCAGCTTGACAGGGTATAATCAGCCCCAGCATTTT. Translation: CASSLTGYNQPQHF.

For the CDR3, the DNA is TGTGCCAGCAGCCATGACCGGACAGGGTATGGCTACACCTTC. Encoded protein: CASSHDRTGYGYTF. The chain uses TRBV3-1 and TRBJ1-2, with TRBD1 matching 8 bases. V was pared by 3 bases and J by 5 bases, with 5 bases of the junction left unmatched. CDR3 length: 14 amino acids. Per the germline V gene, CDR1 is LGHDT and CDR2 is YNNKEL (reference sequence).

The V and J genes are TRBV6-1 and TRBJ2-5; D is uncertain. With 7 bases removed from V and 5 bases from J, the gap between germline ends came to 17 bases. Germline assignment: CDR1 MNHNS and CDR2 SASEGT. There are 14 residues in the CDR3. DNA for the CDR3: TGTGCCAGCACCGTGGGAAGGTACTCGGAGACCCAGTACTTC. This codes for CASTVGRYSETQYF.

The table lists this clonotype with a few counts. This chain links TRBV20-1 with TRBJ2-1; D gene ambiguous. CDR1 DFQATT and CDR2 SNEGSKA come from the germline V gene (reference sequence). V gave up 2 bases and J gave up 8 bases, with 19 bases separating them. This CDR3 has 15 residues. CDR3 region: CSARKPGFDRDEQFF. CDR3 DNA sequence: TGCAGTGCTAGAAAACCGGGCTTCGATCGCGATGAGCAGTTCTTC.

DNA for the CDR3: TGTGCCACCAGTTCAGGGAATGAGCAGTTCTTC. Translated, it gives CATSSGNEQFF. The chain carries TRBV24-1 and TRBJ2-1; TRBD1 might be the D (5 bases). The germline gives CDR1 KGHDR, CDR2 SFDVKD. The V and J ends lost 6 bases and 7 bases respectively, with 6 bases between them. CDR3 length: 11 amino acids.

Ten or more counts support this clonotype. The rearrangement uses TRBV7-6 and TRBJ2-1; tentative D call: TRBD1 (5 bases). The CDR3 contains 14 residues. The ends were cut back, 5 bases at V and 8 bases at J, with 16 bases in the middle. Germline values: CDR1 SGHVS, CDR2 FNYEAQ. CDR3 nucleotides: TGTGCCAGCAGCCGCAACAGGTTATTCGATGAGCAGTTCTTC. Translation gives CASSRNRLFDEQFF.

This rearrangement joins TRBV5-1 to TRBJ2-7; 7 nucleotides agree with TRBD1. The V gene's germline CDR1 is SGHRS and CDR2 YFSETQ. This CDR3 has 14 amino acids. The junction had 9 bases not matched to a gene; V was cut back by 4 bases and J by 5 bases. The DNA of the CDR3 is TGCGCCAGCAGCCCGGGACAGCCGCCGAACGAGCAGTACTTC. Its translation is CASSPGQPPNEQYF.

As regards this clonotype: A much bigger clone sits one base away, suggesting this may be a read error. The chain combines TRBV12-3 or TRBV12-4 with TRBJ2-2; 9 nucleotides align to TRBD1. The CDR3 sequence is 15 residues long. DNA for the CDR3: TGTGCCAGCAGTTTTTGGGGACAGGGAGGCGGGGAGCCGTTTTTT. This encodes CASSFWGQGGGEPFF.

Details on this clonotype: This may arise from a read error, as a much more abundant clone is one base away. CDR3: CAGSVLAGDADTQYF. CDR3 DNA: TGTGCCGGTAGTGTACTAGCGGGGGACGCGGATACGCAGTATTTT. V is TRBV19 and J is TRBJ2-3; 11 bases are a match to TRBD2. Per the germline V gene, CDR1 is LNHDA and CDR2 is SQIVND (reference sequence). This CDR3 comprises 15 residues.

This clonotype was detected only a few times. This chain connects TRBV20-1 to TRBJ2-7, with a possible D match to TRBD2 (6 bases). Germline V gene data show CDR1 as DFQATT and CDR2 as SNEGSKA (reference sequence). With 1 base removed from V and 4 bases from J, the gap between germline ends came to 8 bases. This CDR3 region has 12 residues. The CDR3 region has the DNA TGCAGTGCTAGAGTGGAGGGGTACGAGCAGTACTTC. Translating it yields CSARVEGYEQYF.

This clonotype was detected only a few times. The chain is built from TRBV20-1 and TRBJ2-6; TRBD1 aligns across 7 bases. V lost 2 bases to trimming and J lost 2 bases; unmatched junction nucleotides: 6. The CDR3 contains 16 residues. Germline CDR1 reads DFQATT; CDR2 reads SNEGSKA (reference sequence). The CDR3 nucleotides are TGCAGTGCTAGATCCGACAGGGATACTGGGGCCAACGTCCTGACTTTC. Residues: CSARSDRDTGANVLTF.